The entry below gives a single TCR beta chain sequence along with its context. Only in-frame clones appear in the TCRdb table, and some are missing; sequencing was by immunoSEQ multiplex PCR. The data show 200,000 to 250,000 clones, approximately 80% seen once. The data stem from a study of blood T cell repertoires in COVID-19. Study overall: Spain, Italy and the United States supplied samples that represented acute and convalescent COVID-19. T cells, B-cell-depleted T cells, or PBMCs provided the cDNA or gDNA that served as material.

V was pared by 0 bases and J by 6 bases, with 10 bases between. The CDR3 loop spans 14 amino acids. Germline V gene lookup returns CDR1 SGHRS and CDR2 YFSETQ. Input material: peripheral blood. The receptor was isolated from an older woman with active or convalescent COVID-19. The J gene is TRBJ2-1, the V gene TRBV5-1; the D gene is possibly TRBD2 (6 bases). CDR3 sequence (DNA): TGCGCCAGCAGCTTGGAGCGGGCCCCCAATGAGCAGTTCTTC. It translates to CASSLERAPNEQFF. Together with reference TRBV5-1 and TRBJ2-1, the CDR3 gives the full variable domain: KAGVTQTPRYLIKTRGQQVTLSCSPISGHRSVSWYQQTPGQGLQFLFEYFSETQRNKGNFPGRFSGRQFSNSRSEMNVSTLELGDSALYLCASSLERAPNEQFFGPGTRLTVL.